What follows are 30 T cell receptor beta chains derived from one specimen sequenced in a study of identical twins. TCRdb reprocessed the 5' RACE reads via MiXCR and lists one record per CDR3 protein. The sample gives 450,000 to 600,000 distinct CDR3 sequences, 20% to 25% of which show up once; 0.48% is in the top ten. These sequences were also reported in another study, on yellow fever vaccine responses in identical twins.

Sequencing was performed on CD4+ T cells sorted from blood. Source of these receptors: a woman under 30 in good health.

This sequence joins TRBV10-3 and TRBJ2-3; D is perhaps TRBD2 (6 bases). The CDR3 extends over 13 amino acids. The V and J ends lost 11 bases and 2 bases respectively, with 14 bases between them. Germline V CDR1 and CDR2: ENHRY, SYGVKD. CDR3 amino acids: CASTGGDTDTQYF. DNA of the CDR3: TGTGCCTCGACCGGCGGGGACACAGATACGCAGTATTTT.

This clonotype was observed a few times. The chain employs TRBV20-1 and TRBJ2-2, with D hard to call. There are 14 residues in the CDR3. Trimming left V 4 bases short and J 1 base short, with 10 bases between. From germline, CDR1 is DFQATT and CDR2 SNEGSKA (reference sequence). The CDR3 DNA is TGCAGTGCTATGTTTGGCGGGAACACCGGGGAGCTGTTTTTT. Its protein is CSAMFGGNTGELFF.

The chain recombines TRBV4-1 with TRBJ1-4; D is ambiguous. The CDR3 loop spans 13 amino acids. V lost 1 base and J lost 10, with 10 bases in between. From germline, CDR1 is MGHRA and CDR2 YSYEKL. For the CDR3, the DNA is TGCGCCAGCAGCCAAGGGGAACGTGTAAAACTGTTTTTT. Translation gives CASSQGERVKLFF.

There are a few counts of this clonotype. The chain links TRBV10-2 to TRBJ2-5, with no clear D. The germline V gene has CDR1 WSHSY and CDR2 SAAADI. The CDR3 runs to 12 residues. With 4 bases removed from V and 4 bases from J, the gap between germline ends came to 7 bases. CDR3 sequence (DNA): TGCGCCAGCAGTGTTGACGGAGAGACCCAGTACTTC. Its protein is CASSVDGETQYF.

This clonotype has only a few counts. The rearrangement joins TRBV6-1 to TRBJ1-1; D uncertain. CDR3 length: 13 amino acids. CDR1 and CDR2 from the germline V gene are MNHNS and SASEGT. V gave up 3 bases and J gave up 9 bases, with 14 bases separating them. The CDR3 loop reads CASSETPDGKAFF. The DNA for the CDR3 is TGTGCCAGCAGTGAGACACCCGATGGGAAAGCTTTCTTT.

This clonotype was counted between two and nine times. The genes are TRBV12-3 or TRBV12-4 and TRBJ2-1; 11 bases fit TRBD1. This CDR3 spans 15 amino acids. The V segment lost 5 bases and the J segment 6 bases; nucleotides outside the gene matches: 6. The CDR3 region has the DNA TGTGCCAGCAGTCCTAGGACAGGGGGCAGCAATGAGCAGTTCTTC. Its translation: CASSPRTGGSNEQFF.

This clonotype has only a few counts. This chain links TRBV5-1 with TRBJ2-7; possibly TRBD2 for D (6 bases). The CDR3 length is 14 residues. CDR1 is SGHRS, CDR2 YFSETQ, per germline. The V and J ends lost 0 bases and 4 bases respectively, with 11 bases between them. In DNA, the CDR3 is TGCGCCAGCAGCTTGGACGGGACTGATTACGAGCAGTACGTC. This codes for CASSLDGTDYEQYV.

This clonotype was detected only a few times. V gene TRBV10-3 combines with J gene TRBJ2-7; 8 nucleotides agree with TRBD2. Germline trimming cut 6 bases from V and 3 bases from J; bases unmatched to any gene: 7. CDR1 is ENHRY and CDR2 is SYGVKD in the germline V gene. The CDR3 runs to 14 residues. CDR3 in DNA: TGTGCCATCAGGGACGGGGGGGGCCGCTACGAGCAGTACTTC. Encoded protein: CAIRDGGGRYEQYF.

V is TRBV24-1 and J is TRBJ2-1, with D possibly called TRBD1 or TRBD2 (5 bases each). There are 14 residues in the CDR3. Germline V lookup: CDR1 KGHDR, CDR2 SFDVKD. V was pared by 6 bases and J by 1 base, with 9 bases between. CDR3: CATSRGRSYNEQFF. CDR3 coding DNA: TGTGCCACCAGTCGGGGACGGTCCTACAATGAGCAGTTCTTC.

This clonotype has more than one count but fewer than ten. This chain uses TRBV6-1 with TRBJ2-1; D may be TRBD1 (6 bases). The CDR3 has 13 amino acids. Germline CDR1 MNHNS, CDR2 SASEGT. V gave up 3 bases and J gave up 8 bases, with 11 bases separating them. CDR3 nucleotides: TGTGCCAGCAGTGACAGGGGAAGGGATGAGCAGTTCTTC. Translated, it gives CASSDRGRDEQFF.

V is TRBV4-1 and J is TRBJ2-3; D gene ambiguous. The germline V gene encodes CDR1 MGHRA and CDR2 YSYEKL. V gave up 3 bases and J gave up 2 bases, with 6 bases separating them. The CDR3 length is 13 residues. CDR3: CASSHPVTDTQYF. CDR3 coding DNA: TGCGCCAGCAGCCACCCCGTCACAGATACGCAGTATTTT.

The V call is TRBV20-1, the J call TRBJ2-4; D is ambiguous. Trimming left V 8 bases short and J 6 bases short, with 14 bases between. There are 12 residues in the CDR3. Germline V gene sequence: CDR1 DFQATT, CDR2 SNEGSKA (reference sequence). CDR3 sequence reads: CSTGLGGNIQYF. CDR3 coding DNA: TGCAGTACCGGCCTAGGCGGAAACATTCAGTACTTC.

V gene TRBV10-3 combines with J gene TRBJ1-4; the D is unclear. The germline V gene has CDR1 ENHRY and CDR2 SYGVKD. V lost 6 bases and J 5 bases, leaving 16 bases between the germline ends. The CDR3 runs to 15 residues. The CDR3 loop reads CAISEQLALNEKLFF. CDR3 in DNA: TGTGCCATCAGCGAACAGCTGGCGTTAAATGAAAAACTGTTTTTT.

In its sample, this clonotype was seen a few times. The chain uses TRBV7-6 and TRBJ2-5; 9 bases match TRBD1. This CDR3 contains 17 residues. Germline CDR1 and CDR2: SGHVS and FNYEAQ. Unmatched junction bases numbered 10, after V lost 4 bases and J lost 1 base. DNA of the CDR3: TGTGCCAGCAGCTCCCTTTCACAGGGGGCCTTCCAAGAGACCCAGTACTTC. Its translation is CASSSLSQGAFQETQYF. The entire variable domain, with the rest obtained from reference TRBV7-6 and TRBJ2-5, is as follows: GAGVSQSPRYKVTKRGQDVALRCDPISGHVSLYWYRQALGQGPEFLTYFNYEAQQDKSGLPNDRFSAERPEGSISTLTIQRTEQRDSAMYRCASSSLSQGAFQETQYFGPGTRLLVL.

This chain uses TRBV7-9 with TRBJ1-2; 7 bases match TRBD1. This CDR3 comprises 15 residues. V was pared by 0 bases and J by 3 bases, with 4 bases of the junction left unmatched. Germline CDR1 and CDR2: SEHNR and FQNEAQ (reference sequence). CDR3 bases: TGTGCCAGCAGCTTAGCGACAGGGAACTACTATGGCTACACCTTC. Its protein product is CASSLATGNYYGYTF.

The CDR3 protein is CASRPDRANTGELFF. The CDR3 DNA is TGTGCCAGCAGACCCGACAGGGCGAACACCGGGGAGCTGTTTTTT. V usage is TRBV2 and J usage is TRBJ2-2; TRBD1 matches at 7 bases. Germline assignment: CDR1 SNHLY and CDR2 FYNNEI. J lost 0 bases, V lost 6 bases, and 4 bases had no gene match. The CDR3 has 15 residues.

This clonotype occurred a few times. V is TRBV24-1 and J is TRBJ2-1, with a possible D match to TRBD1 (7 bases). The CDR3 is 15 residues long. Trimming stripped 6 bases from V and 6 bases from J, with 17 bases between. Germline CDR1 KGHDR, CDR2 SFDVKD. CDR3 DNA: TGTGCCACCAGTCTTGTTTCAGGGGGGCCCAATGAGCAGTTCTTC. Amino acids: CATSLVSGGPNEQFF.

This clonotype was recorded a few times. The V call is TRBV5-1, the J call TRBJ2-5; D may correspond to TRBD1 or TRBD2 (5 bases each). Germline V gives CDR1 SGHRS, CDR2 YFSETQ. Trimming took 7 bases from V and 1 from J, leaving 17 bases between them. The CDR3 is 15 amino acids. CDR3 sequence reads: CASGGGQILQETQYF. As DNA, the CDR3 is TGCGCCAGCGGGGGTGGGCAGATACTCCAAGAGACCCAGTACTTC.

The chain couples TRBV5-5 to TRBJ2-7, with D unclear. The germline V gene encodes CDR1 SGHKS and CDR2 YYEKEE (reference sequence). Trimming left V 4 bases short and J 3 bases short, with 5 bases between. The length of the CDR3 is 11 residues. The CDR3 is CASSPRYEQYV. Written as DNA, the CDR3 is TGTGCCAGCAGCCCGCGCTACGAGCAGTACGTC.

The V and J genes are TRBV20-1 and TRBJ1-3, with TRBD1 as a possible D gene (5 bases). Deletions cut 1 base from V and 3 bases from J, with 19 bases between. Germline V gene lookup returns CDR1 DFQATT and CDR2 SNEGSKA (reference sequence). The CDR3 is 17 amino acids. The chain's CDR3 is CSARGGETDILGNTIYF. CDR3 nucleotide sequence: TGCAGTGCTAGAGGAGGCGAGACAGATATTCTTGGAAACACCATATATTTT.

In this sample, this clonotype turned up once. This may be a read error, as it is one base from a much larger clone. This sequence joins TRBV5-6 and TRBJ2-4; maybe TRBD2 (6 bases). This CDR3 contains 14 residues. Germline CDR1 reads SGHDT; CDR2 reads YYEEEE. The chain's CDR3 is CAISLGTYGESKYF. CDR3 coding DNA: TGTGCCATCAGCTTAGGGACTTATGGCGAATCCAAGTACTTC.

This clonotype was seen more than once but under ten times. The CDR3 protein is CASSLKVFRYNEQFF. CDR3 nucleotide sequence: TGTGCCAGCAGTTTGAAGGTCTTCCGATACAATGAGCAGTTCTTC. The gene calls are TRBV12-3 or TRBV12-4 and TRBJ2-1, with no clear D. There are 15 residues in the CDR3. V dropped 3 bases and J dropped 4 bases, with 13 bases sitting between them.

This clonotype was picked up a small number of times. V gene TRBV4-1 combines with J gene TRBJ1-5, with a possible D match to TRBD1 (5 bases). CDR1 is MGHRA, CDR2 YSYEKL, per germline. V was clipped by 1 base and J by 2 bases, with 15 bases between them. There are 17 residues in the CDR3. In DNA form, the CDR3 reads TGCGCCAGCAGCCAAGGGTCCCAGGCGGGGGGCAATCAGCCCCAGCATTTT. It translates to CASSQGSQAGGNQPQHF.

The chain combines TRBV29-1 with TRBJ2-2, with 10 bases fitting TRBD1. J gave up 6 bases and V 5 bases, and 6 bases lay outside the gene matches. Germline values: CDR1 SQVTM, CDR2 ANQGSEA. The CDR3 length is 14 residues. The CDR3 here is CSVSGTGVPGELFF. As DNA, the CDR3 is TGCAGCGTTTCCGGGACAGGGGTCCCCGGGGAGCTGTTTTTT.

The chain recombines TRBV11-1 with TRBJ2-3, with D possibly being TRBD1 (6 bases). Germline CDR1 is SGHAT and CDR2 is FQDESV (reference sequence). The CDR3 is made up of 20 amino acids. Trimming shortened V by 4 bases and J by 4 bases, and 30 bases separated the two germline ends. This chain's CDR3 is CASSSTHRDTLRAAPDTQYF. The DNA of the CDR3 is TGTGCCAGCAGCTCCACACACCGGGACACCCTCAGGGCGGCCCCAGATACGCAGTATTTT.

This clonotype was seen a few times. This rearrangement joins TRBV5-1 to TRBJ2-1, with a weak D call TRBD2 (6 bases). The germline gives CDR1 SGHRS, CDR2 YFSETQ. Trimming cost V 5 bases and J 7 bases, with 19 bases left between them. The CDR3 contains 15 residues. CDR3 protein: CASRNTQGLQNEQFF. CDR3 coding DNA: TGCGCCAGCAGAAACACCCAGGGACTCCAAAATGAGCAGTTCTTC.

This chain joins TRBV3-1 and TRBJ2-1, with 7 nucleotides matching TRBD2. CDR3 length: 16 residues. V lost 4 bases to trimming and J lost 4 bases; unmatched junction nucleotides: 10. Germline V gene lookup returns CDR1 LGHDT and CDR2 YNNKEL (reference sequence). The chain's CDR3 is CASSPRPSGPYNEQFF. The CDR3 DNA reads TGTGCCAGCAGCCCGCGACCTAGCGGACCTTACAATGAGCAGTTCTTC.

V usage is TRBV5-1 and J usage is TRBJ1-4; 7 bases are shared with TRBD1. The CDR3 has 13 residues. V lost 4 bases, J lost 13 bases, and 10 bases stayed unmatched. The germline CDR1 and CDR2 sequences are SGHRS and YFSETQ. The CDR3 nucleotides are TGCGCCAGCAGCGAGGGACAGAGGGAGGGACTGTTTTTT. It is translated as CASSEGQREGLFF.

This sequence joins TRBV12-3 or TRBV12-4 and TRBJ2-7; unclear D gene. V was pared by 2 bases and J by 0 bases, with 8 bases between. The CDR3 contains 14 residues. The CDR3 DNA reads TGTGCCAGCAGTTTATACGGTAACTCCTACGAGCAGTACTTC. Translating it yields CASSLYGNSYEQYF.

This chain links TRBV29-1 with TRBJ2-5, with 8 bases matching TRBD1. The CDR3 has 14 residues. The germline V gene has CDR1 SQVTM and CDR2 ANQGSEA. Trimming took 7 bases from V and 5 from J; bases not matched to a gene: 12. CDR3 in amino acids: CSAVRQGAGETQYF. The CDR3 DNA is TGCAGCGCCGTAAGGCAGGGGGCAGGGGAGACCCAGTACTTC.